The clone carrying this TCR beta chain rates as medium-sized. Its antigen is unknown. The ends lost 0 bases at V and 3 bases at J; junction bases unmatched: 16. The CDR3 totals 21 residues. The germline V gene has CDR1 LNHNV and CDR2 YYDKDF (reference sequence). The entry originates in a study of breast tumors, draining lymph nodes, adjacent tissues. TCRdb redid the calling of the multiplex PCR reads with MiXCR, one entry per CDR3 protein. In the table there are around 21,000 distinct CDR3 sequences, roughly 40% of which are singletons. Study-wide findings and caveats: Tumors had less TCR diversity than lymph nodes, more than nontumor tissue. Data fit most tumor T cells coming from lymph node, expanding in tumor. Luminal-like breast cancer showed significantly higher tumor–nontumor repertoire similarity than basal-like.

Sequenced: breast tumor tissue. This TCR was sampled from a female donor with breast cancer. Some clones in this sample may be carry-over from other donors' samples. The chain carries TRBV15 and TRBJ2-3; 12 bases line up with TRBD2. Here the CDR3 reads CATSRDVASGRAARGTDTQYF. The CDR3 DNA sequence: TGTGCCACCAGCAGAGATGTGGCTAGCGGGAGGGCCGCGAGAGGGACAGATACGCAGTATTTT.